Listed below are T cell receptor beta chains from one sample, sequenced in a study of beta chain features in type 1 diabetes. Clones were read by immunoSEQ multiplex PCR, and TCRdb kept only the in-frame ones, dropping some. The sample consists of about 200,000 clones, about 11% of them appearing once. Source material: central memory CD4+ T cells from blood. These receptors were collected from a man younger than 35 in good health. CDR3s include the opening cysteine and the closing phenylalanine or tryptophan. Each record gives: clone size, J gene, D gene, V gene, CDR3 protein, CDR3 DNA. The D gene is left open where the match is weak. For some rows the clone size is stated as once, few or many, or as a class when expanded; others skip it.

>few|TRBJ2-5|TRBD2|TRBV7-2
CASSLTGTSEETQYF
TGTGCCAGCAGCCTTACCGGGACTAGCGAAGAGACCCAGTACTTC
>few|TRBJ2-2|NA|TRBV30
CASTGAATNTGELFF
TGTGCCTCCACAGGTGCAGCTACGAACACCGGGGAGCTGTTTTTT
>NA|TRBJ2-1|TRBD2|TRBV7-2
CASSLEIASGREQFF
TGTGCCAGCAGCTTAGAGATTGCTAGCGGGAGGGAGCAGTTCTTC
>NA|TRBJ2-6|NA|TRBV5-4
CASSLGHLRSGANVLTF
TGTGCCAGCAGCTTAGGACACCTCAGATCTGGGGCCAACGTCCTGACTTTC
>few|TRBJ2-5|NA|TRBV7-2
CASSFGLPRSETQYF
TGTGCCAGCAGCTTCGGACTGCCGAGATCAGAGACCCAGTACTTC
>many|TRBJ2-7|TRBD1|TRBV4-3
CASSQGTGYEQYF
TGCGCCAGCAGCCAGGGGACAGGCTACGAGCAGTACTTC
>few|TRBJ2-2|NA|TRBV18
CASSLRVSDTGELFF
TGTGCCAGCTCCCTCCGGGTCTCGGACACCGGGGAGCTGTTTTTT
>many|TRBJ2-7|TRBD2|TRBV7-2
CASSLALGGRAYEQYF
TGTGCCAGCAGCTTAGCGCTTGGCGGGAGGGCCTACGAGCAGTACTTC
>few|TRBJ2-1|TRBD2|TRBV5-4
CASSFPSGYNEQFF
TGTGCCAGCAGCTTTCCTAGCGGCTACAATGAGCAGTTCTTC
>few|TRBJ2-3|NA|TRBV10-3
CASTPSGADTQYF
TGTGCCAGCACCCCCTCGGGGGCAGATACGCAGTATTTT
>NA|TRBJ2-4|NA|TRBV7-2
CASSLETANGIQYF
TGTGCCAGCAGCTTAGAAACGGCCAATGGCATTCAGTACTTC
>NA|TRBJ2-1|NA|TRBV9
CASSVVGAEQFF
TGTGCCAGCAGCGTAGTCGGCGCGGAGCAGTTCTTC
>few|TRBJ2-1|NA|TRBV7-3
CASSLGSGREFNEQFF
TGTGCCAGCAGCTTAGGATCGGGACGGGAATTCAATGAGCAGTTCTTC
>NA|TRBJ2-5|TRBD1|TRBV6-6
CATGTGHQETQYF
TGTGCGACCGGGACAGGGCACCAAGAGACCCAGTACTTC
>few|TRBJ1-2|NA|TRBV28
CASTSERTNYGYTF
TGTGCCAGCACCTCCGAGCGGACTAACTATGGCTACACCTTC
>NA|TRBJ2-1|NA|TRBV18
CASSPLDGNEQFF
TGTGCCAGCTCACCCCTCGACGGAAATGAGCAGTTCTTC
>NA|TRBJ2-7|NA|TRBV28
CASTTPGKAYEQYF
TGTGCCAGCACGACTCCCGGCAAAGCCTACGAGCAGTACTTC
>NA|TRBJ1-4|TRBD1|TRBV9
CASSVGGQNLRTNEKLFF
TGTGCCAGCAGCGTAGGGGGACAGAATCTCCGAACTAATGAAAAACTGTTTTTT
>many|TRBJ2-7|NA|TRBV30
CAWSLTPRVGTYEQYF
TGTGCCTGGAGTCTCACCCCTCGGGTGGGTACCTACGAGCAGTACTTC
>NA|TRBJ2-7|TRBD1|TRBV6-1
CASSRQGPLVREQYF
TGTGCCAGCAGTCGACAGGGCCCCCTTGTACGCGAGCAGTACTTC
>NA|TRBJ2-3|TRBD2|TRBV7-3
CASSGTSGTSTDTQYF
TGTGCCAGCAGCGGGACTAGCGGGACTAGCACAGATACGCAGTATTTT
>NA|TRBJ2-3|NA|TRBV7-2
CASSLGQRSTDTQYF
TGTGCCAGCAGCTTAGGCCAGCGGAGCACAGATACGCAGTATTTT
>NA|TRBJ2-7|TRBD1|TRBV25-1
CASSAPGTGGYEQYF
TGTGCCAGCAGTGCCCCCGGGACAGGGGGTTACGAGCAGTACTTC